Following are 7 T cell receptor beta chains from one sample sequenced in a study of blood T cell repertoires in COVID-19. The assay was immunoSEQ multiplex PCR, and TCRdb's table has in-frame clones only and misses some. Here the sample spans 150,000 to 200,000 clones, roughly 79% being singletons. Sequenced: peripheral blood. Receptors originate from a woman aged 40-49 years with COVID-19, enrolled during active disease.

The rearrangement links TRBV6-5 to TRBJ2-1; 12 nucleotides align to TRBD2. CDR1 MNHEY and CDR2 SVGAGI come from the germline V gene. The V and J ends lost 7 bases and 9 bases, in that order; junction bases with no gene match: 10. The CDR3 totals 15 residues. This chain's CDR3 is CASTPSSGRAREQFF. The DNA for the CDR3 is TGTGCCAGCACTCCATCTAGCGGGAGGGCGCGTGAGCAGTTCTTC.

The chain has TRBV27 and TRBJ2-1, with TRBD2 matching over 12 bases. The CDR3 covers 12 residues. Germline CDR1 is MNHEY and CDR2 is SMNVEV (reference sequence). V gave up 6 bases and J gave up 10 bases; unmatched junction bases: 1. The CDR3: CASRGLAGEQFF. The CDR3 DNA sequence: TGTGCCAGCAGAGGACTAGCGGGGGAGCAGTTCTTC.

The rearrangement links TRBV18 to TRBJ1-3; D is perhaps TRBD1 (6 bases). The CDR3 is made up of 17 amino acids. Germline CDR1 reads KGHSH; CDR2 reads LQKENI. The V end lost 2 bases, the J end lost 0 bases, and 14 bases lay between the germline ends. CDR3 in amino acids: CASSPSGTLLSGNTIYF. The CDR3 nucleotides read TGTGCCAGCTCACCATCAGGGACACTTCTCTCTGGAAACACCATATATTTT.

V usage is TRBV7-9 and J usage is TRBJ1-2; D might be TRBD1 (5 bases). V lost 5 bases and J 8 bases, leaving 21 bases between the germline ends. CDR3 size: 15 residues. The germline gives CDR1 SEHNR, CDR2 FQNEAQ (reference sequence). In nucleotides, the CDR3 is TGTGCCAGCAGCACCTCCCTGGGGCCATCGGCCGGCTACACCTTC. Protein sequence: CASSTSLGPSAGYTF.

This clone showed up just once. V and J are TRBV4-1 and TRBJ1-5; tentatively, D is TRBD1 (6 bases). Trimming removed 0 bases at V and 6 bases at J, with 12 bases between. Germline V lookup: CDR1 MGHRA, CDR2 YSYEKL. There are 15 residues in the CDR3. In DNA form, the CDR3 reads TGCGCCAGCAGCCAAGAACTACAGGGATTTCAGCCCCAGCATTTT. Its protein is CASSQELQGFQPQHF.

The J gene is TRBJ2-3, the V gene TRBV7-9; D possibly corresponds to TRBD2 (5 bases). Germline-derived CDR1 and CDR2 are SEHNR and FQNEAQ (reference sequence). Trimming removed 5 bases at V and 1 base at J, with 13 bases between. The CDR3 length is 15 residues. Written as DNA, the CDR3 is TGTGCCAGCAGCCCTCCGGGGTACGGCACAGATACGCAGTATTTT. Translated: CASSPPGYGTDTQYF.

There are a few counts of this clone. CDR3 DNA sequence: TGTGCCTGGAGTTATGGCGGAAGCACAGATACGCAGTATTTT. This gives the protein CAWSYGGSTDTQYF. The V and J genes are TRBV30 and TRBJ2-3; D ambiguous. This CDR3 region has 14 residues. V shed 2 bases and J shed 0 bases, with 9 bases lying between them. CDR1 and CDR2 (germline): GTSNPN, SVGIG (reference sequence).